The clone carrying this TCR beta chain was detected only a few times. The antigen remains unidentified. Time point described: patch test 2, 6 weeks after DPC sensitization. The treatment denotes: therapeutic diphenylcyclopropenone sensitization with weekly scalp DPC. Total RNA was isolated from unfractionated whole blood. The data were obtained in a study of human T cells and chemical hapten exposure. Study-level information: Alopecia areata, totalis or universalis affected patients who were mostly female.

Regarding the study as a whole: Expanded TCRs formed significantly more large CDR3 similarity clusters than controls.

TCRdb re-called the RACE reads through MiXCR, storing one row per CDR3 protein. The data hold about 400,000 distinct CDR3 sequences, with about 6% observed a single time. Germline values: CDR1 SGHRS, CDR2 YFSETQ. The germline V and J ends were trimmed by 4 bases and 5 bases, with 13 bases remaining between them. This CDR3 contains 14 residues. J is TRBJ1-5 and V is TRBV5-1; the D gene is possibly TRBD1 (5 bases). Here the sequenced sample was whole blood, taken in connection with sensitization to the hapten diphenylcyclopropenone (DPC). This clonotype was obtained from a woman aged 18-29 years with alopecia areata. Some clones in this sample may be carry-over from other donors' samples. The CDR3 reads CASSRWGGDQPQHF. CDR3 bases: TGCGCCAGCAGCCGGTGGGGAGGGGATCAGCCCCAGCATTTT. Supplemented by reference TRBV5-1 and TRBJ1-5, the full variable domain reads KAGVTQTPRYLIKTRGQQVTLSCSPISGHRSVSWYQQTPGQGLQFLFEYFSETQRNKGNFPGRFSGRQFSNSRSEMNVSTLELGDSALYLCASSRWGGDQPQHFGDGTRLSIL.